A selection of T cell receptor beta chains follows, all from one sample in a study of PD-L1 blockade in urothelial cancer. TCRdb's table, derived via immunoSEQ multiplex PCR, lists solely in-frame clones and lacks some. The table shows about 45,000 clones, with 88% occurring only once. Sequenced material: PBMCs, taken around atezolizumab (anti-PD-L1) treatment. The receptors were gathered from an elderly man with urothelial cancer. Both conserved end residues are part of each CDR3. Each record gives: J gene, V gene, clone size, D gene, CDR3 DNA, CDR3 protein. D genes are given only for firm matches. Not every row has a clone size; where given, it reads once, few, many or a size class.

J: TRBJ2-7; V: TRBV6-6; size: .; D: TRBD1; DNA: TGTGCCAGCAGGGTGAGGACAGGGCCCTACGAGCAGTACTTC; CDR3: CASRVRTGPYEQYF
J: TRBJ1-2; V: TRBV28; size: .; D: TRBD1; DNA: TGTGCCAGCAGACGAGACAGGGGCTCTGCTAACTATGGCTACACCTTC; CDR3: CASRRDRGSANYGYTF
J: TRBJ1-5; V: TRBV6-1; size: once; D: TRBD1; DNA: TGTGCCAGCTTAGGGGGCTGGAATCAGCCCCAGCATTTT; CDR3: CASLGGWNQPQHF
J: TRBJ1-2; V: TRBV6-1; size: .; D: TRBD1; DNA: TGTGCCAGCAGCGTAACAGGGACAGGCAACTATGGCTACACCTTC; CDR3: CASSVTGTGNYGYTF
J: TRBJ2-3; V: TRBV10-1; size: .; D: .; DNA: TGCGCCAGCAGTGGGTCTAAGCGGTCCACAGATACGCAGTATTTT; CDR3: CASSGSKRSTDTQYF
J: TRBJ1-5; V: TRBV28; size: .; D: TRBD1; DNA: TGTGCCAGCAGTTTACAGGGGGCCGGCAATCAGCCCCAGCATTTT; CDR3: CASSLQGAGNQPQHF
J: TRBJ2-7; V: TRBV28; size: .; D: TRBD2; DNA: TGTGCCAGCAGCCCTATCCCGGGAGGCGAGCAGTACTTC; CDR3: CASSPIPGGEQYF
J: TRBJ1-4; V: TRBV6-1; size: .; D: .; DNA: TGTGCCAGCAGTGAGAAGGGGGTGGGAAAACTGTTTTTT; CDR3: CASSEKGVGKLFF
J: TRBJ2-1; V: TRBV5-1; size: .; D: TRBD2; DNA: TGCGCCAGCAGCTTGGGCGCGGGAGGGACCTGGAATGAGCAGTTCTTC; CDR3: CASSLGAGGTWNEQFF
J: TRBJ2-2; V: TRBV7-7; size: few; D: TRBD2; DNA: TGTGCCAGCAGCAGTAGCGGGGGCAACACCGGGGAGCTGTTTTTT; CDR3: CASSSSGGNTGELFF
J: TRBJ1-2; V: TRBV4-2; size: once; D: .; DNA: TGTGCCAGCAGCCAAGATTCGGGAACCAACTATGGCTACACCTTC; CDR3: CASSQDSGTNYGYTF
J: TRBJ2-2; V: TRBV7-2; size: .; D: TRBD2; DNA: TGTGCCAGCAGCTTAGCAAGTGGGGCTAGCGGGAGAACCGGGGAGCTGTTTTTT; CDR3: CASSLASGASGRTGELFF
J: TRBJ2-7; V: TRBV25-1; size: .; D: TRBD2; DNA: TGTGCCAGCAGTGAACCGGGACTAATCTACGAGCAGTACTTC; CDR3: CASSEPGLIYEQYF
J: TRBJ1-1; V: TRBV19; size: .; D: .; DNA: TGTGCCAGTAAATCACAGGAAGACACTGAAGCTTTCTTT; CDR3: CASKSQEDTEAFF
J: TRBJ2-2; V: TRBV6-6; size: .; D: .; DNA: TGTGCCAGCAGCCCCGGGACACTGAACACCGGGGAGCTGTTTTTT; CDR3: CASSPGTLNTGELFF
J: TRBJ2-3; V: TRBV7-8; size: .; D: TRBD1; DNA: TGTGCCAGCAGCTCCCGGGACAGGATCACAGATACGCAGTATTTT; CDR3: CASSSRDRITDTQYF
J: TRBJ2-7; V: TRBV27; size: once; D: .; DNA: TGTGCCAGCAGTTTATCGGGAGGGGGTGGCTACGAGCAGTACTTC; CDR3: CASSLSGGGGYEQYF
J: TRBJ1-2; V: TRBV19; size: .; D: TRBD1; DNA: TGTGCCAGTAGCCTACAGGGGGCGCGGATCTATGGCTACACCTTC; CDR3: CASSLQGARIYGYTF
J: TRBJ2-2; V: TRBV30; size: .; D: .; DNA: TGTGCCTGGAAGAGGGCGAACACCGGGGAGCTGTTTTTT; CDR3: CAWKRANTGELFF
J: TRBJ1-1; V: TRBV28; size: .; D: TRBD1; DNA: TGTGCCAGCAGTCCCCTGGGACAGGGCGAGAGGAACACTGAAGCTTTCTTT; CDR3: CASSPLGQGERNTEAFF
J: TRBJ2-1; V: TRBV5-1; size: .; D: TRBD2; DNA: TGCGCCAGCAGCTGGGGGACTAGCGGGAGGGTCTCCTACAATGAGCAGTTCTTC; CDR3: CASSWGTSGRVSYNEQFF
J: TRBJ2-1; V: TRBV11-2; size: .; D: .; DNA: TGTGCCAGCAGCTTAGATCTAAGGGGATACAATGAGCAGTTCTTC; CDR3: CASSLDLRGYNEQFF
J: TRBJ2-7; V: TRBV11-2; size: .; D: TRBD1; DNA: TGTGCCAGCAGCCCGAGACAGGGGAGCGAGCAGTACTTC; CDR3: CASSPRQGSEQYF
J: TRBJ2-7; V: TRBV6-5; size: .; D: TRBD1; DNA: TGTGCCAGCAGTTCCGGACAGGGCGCAGGGTACGAGCAGTACTTC; CDR3: CASSSGQGAGYEQYF
J: TRBJ2-5; V: TRBV7-2; size: few; D: TRBD1; DNA: TGTGCCAGCAGCACGTCAGGACAGGGACGCGAGACCCAGTACTTC; CDR3: CASSTSGQGRETQYF
J: TRBJ2-1; V: TRBV19; size: .; D: TRBD1; DNA: TGTGCCAGTAGTATAGGACAGGGGTCTGAGCAGTTCTTC; CDR3: CASSIGQGSEQFF
J: TRBJ2-7; V: TRBV29-1; size: .; D: TRBD2; DNA: TGCAGCGTTGAAACACAATCGGGGGGGCCCTACGAGCAGTACTTC; CDR3: CSVETQSGGPYEQYF
J: TRBJ2-1; V: TRBV4-1; size: .; D: .; DNA: TGCGCCAGCAGCCCTCCTCCGGGGAGGGGGGCCTGGAATGAGCAGTTCTTC; CDR3: CASSPPPGRGAWNEQFF
J: TRBJ1-1; V: TRBV7-2; size: .; D: TRBD1; DNA: TGTGCCAGCACCGGACAGGGCCTATTGGGCACTGAAGCTTTCTTT; CDR3: CASTGQGLLGTEAFF